These 10 T cell receptor beta chains were sequenced from one sample in a study of blood T cell repertoires in COVID-19. Produced via immunoSEQ multiplex PCR; TCRdb's table is partial and in-frame only. The profile covers some 330,000 clones, with roughly 88% appearing a single time and approximately 4% taken by the ten largest. Sequencing was done on a sample of peripheral blood. These receptors were obtained from a woman in her forties or fifties with active or convalescent COVID-19.

The chain is built from TRBV28 and TRBJ1-5; 10 positions match TRBD1. This CDR3 has 15 amino acids. V trimming: 6 bases; J trimming: 3 bases; junction bases outside the gene matches: 5. From germline, CDR1 is MDHEN and CDR2 SYDVKM. Written as DNA, the CDR3 is TGTGCCAGCAGCCCGGGACAGGGGAACAATCAGCCCCAGCATTTT. This translates into CASSPGQGNNQPQHF.

J is TRBJ2-5 and V is TRBV5-1, with 13 bases identical to TRBD2. With 3 bases clipped from V and 4 bases from J, the junction kept 12 bases outside the gene matches. The CDR3 consists of 18 residues. The V gene's germline CDR1 is SGHRS and CDR2 YFSETQ. CDR3 amino acids: CASSYGLAGDPSPETQYF. In DNA form, the CDR3 reads TGCGCCAGCAGCTACGGACTAGCGGGGGACCCTAGCCCAGAGACCCAGTACTTC.

V and J are TRBV25-1 and TRBJ2-1; 10 bases are shared with TRBD2. The CDR3 totals 16 residues. The J segment lost 7 bases and the V segment lost 3 bases, leaving 9 bases of the junction unmatched. CDR1 MGHDK and CDR2 SYGVNS come from the germline V gene. The CDR3 DNA is TGTGCCAGCAGTGATCCTAGCGGGAGCGGCGGGAATGAGCAGTTCTTC. Protein product: CASSDPSGSGGNEQFF.

A single count supports this clone. The rearrangement links TRBV5-1 to TRBJ1-4; D unclear. CDR1 is SGHRS, CDR2 YFSETQ, per germline. This CDR3 has 14 residues. Trimming took off 0 bases at V and 0 bases at J, with 3 bases between the two ends. The CDR3 here is CASSLAATNEKLFF. Here the CDR3 DNA reads TGCGCCAGCAGCTTGGCAGCAACTAATGAAAAACTGTTTTTT.

V gene TRBV3-1 (or the pseudogene TRBV3-2) combines with J gene TRBJ1-6, with TRBD1 identical over 8 bases. The CDR3 extends over 15 amino acids. The V segment lost 6 bases and the J segment 11 bases; nucleotides outside the gene matches: 12. Germline CDR1 LGHDT, CDR2 YNNKEL (reference sequence). CDR3: CASSHGTGEATPLHF. DNA of the CDR3: TGTGCCAGCAGTCACGGGACAGGCGAGGCGACACCCCTCCACTTT.

This sequence joins TRBV25-1 and TRBJ2-1, with 11 bases fitting TRBD2. V dropped 6 bases and J dropped 4; count of bases not matched to a gene: 5. Germline V lookup: CDR1 MGHDK, CDR2 SYGVNS. The CDR3 has 15 residues. This CDR3 is CASSIAGGLYNEQFF. The CDR3 nucleotides are TGTGCCAGCAGCATAGCGGGAGGGCTTTACAATGAGCAGTTCTTC. The full variable domain, rest sourced from reference TRBV25-1 and TRBJ2-1, is EADIYQTPRYLVIGTGKKITLECSQTMGHDKMYWYQQDPGMELHLIHYSYGVNSTEKGDLSSESTVSRIRTEHFPLTLESARPSHTSQYLCASSIAGGLYNEQFFGPGTRLTVL.

The chain joins TRBV6-1 to TRBJ2-7; 7 bases are a match to TRBD1. Germline CDR1 and CDR2: MNHNS and SASEGT. Trimming cost V 3 bases and J 3 bases; bases outside gene matches: 2. The CDR3 has 13 residues. The CDR3 nucleotides are TGTGCCAGCAGTGATTCAGGGGGCTACGAGCAGTACTTC. Translation gives CASSDSGGYEQYF.

CDR3 in amino acids: CASTVTGGFEAQHF. The DNA for the CDR3 is TGTGCCAGCACCGTGACAGGGGGTTTCGAGGCCCAGCATTTT. J is TRBJ1-5 and V is TRBV2, with TRBD1 matching 9 bases. V lost 7 bases to trimming and J lost 11 bases; unmatched junction nucleotides: 12. The germline gives CDR1 SNHLY, CDR2 FYNNEI. This CDR3 contains 14 residues.

V is TRBV12-3 or TRBV12-4 and J is TRBJ2-7, with D unclear. The V end lost 3 bases, the J end lost 2 bases, and 8 bases lay between the germline ends. The CDR3 covers 13 residues. CDR3 coding DNA: TGTGCCAGCAGTTTTGCAGCGACCTACGAGCAGTACTTC. Protein product: CASSFAATYEQYF.

This chain links TRBV27 with TRBJ1-3; D not certain. The CDR3 is 14 residues long. CDR1 and CDR2 from the germline V gene are MNHEY and SMNVEV (reference sequence). Deletions cut 4 bases from V and 0 bases from J, with 7 bases between. The DNA for the CDR3 is TGTGCCAGCAGTTCTCTAAGCTCTGGAAACACCATATATTTT. This gives the protein CASSSLSSGNTIYF.